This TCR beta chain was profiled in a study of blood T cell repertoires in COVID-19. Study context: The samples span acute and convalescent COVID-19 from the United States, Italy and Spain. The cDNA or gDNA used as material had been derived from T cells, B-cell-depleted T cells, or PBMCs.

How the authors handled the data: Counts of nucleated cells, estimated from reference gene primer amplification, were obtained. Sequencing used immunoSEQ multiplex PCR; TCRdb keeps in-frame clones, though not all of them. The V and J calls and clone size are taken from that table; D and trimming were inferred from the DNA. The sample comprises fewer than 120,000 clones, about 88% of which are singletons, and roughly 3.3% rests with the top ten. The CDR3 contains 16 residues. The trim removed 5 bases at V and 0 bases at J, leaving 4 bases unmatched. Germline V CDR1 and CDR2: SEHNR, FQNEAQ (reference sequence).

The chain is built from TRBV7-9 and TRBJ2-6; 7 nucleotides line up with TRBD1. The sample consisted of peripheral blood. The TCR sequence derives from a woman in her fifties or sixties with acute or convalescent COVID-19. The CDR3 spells CASSDGTDSGANVLTF. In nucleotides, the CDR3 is TGTGCCAGCAGCGACGGGACAGACTCTGGGGCCAACGTCCTGACTTTC.